This T cell receptor (beta chain) is drawn from a study of shared clonotypes between healthy human individuals. The length of the CDR3 is 13 residues. This clone was seen once. Sorted-subset replicate PCR reactions were performed with about 210 ng DNA, corresponding to tens of thousands of T cell genomes. Clones were read by immunoSEQ multiplex PCR, and TCRdb kept only the in-frame ones, dropping some. The profile shows 950,000 to 1,200,000 clones, roughly 77% of them singletons. Input material: memory CD4+ T cells from PBMCs. Noted subset: CD45RA-negative fraction. V usage is TRBV21-1 and J usage is TRBJ1-1; the table assigns TRBD1, which was not confirmed against the DNA. TRBV21-1 is a recognized pseudogene. The TCR sequence derives from a man between 18 and 29 years old in good health. Some clones in this sample may be carry-over from other donors' samples. CDR3 coding DNA: TGTGCCAGGAGGGACAGGTTGAACACTGAAGCTTTCTTT. Amino acid sequence: CARRDRLNTEAFF.